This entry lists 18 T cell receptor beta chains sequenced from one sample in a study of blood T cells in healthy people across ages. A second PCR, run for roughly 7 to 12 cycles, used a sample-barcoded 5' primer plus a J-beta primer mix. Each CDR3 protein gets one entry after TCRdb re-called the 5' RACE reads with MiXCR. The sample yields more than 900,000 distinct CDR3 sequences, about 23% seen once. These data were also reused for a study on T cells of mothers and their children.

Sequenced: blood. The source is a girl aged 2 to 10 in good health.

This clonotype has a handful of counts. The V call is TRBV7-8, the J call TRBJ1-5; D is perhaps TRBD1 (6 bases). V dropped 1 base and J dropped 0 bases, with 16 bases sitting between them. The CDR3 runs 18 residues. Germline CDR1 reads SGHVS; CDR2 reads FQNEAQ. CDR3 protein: CASSLEGTQMYSNQPQHF. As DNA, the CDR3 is TGTGCCAGCAGCTTAGAGGGGACACAAATGTATAGCAATCAGCCCCAGCATTTT.

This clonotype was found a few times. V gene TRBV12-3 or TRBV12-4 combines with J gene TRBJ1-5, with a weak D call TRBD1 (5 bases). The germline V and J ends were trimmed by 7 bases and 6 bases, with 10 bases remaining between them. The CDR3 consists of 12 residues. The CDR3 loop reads CASNYGGQPQHF. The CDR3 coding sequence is TGTGCCAGCAACTATGGGGGTCAGCCCCAGCATTTT.

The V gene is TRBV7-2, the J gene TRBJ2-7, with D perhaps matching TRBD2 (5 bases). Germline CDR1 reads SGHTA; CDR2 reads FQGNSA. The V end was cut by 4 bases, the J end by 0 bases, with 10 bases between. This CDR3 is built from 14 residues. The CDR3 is CASSSERNSYEQYF. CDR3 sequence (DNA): TGTGCCAGCAGCTCAGAGCGGAACTCCTACGAGCAGTACTTC.

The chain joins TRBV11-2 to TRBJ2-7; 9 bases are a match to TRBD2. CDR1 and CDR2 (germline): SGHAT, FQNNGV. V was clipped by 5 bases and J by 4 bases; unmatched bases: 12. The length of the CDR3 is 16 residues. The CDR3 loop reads CASSQGGGTSTYEQYF. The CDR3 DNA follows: TGTGCCAGCAGCCAGGGTGGGGGGACTAGCACGTACGAGCAGTACTTC.

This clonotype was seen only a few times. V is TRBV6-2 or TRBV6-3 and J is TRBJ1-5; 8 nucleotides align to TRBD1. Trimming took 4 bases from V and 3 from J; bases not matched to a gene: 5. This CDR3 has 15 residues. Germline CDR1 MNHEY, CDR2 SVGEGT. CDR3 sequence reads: CASSFQGQANQPQHF. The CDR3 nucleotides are TGTGCCAGCAGTTTCCAGGGACAGGCCAATCAGCCCCAGCATTTT.

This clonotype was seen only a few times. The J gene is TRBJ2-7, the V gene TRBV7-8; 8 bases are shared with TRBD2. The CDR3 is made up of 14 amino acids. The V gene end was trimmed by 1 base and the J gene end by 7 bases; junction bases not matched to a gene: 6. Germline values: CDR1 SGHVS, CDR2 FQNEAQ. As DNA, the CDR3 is TGTGCCAGCAGCTTAGACGGGGGGGCGGGTGAGCAGTACTTC. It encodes CASSLDGGAGEQYF.

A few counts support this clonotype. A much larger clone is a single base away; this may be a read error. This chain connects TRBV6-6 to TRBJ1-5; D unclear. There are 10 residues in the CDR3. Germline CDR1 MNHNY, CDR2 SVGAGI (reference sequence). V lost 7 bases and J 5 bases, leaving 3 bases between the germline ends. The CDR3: CASNDQPQHF. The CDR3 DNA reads TGTGCCAGCAATGATCAGCCCCAGCATTTT.

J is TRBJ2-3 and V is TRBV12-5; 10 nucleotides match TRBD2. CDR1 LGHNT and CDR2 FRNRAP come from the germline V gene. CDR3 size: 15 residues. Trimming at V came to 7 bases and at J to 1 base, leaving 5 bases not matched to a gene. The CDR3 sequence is CASATGTSGTDTQYF. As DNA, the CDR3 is TGTGCTAGTGCCACCGGGACTAGCGGCACAGATACGCAGTATTTT.

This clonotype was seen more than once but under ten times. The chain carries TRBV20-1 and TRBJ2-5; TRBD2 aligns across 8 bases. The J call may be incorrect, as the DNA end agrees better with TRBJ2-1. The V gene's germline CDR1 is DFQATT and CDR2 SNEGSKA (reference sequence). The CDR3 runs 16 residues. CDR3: CSASQPWASGLNEQFF. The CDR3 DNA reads TGCAGTGCTTCCCAACCCTGGGCTAGCGGGCTAAATGAGCAGTTCTTC.

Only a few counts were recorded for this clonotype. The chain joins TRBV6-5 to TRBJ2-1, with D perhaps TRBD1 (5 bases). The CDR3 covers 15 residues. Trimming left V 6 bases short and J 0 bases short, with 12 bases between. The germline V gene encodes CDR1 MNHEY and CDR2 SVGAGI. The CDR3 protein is CASSPRQSSYNEQFF. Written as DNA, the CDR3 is TGTGCCAGCAGCCCAAGACAGAGCTCCTACAATGAGCAGTTCTTC.

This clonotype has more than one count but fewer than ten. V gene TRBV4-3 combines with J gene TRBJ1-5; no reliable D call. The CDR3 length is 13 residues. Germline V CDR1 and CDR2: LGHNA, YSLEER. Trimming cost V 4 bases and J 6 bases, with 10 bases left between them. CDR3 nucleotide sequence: TGCGCCAGCAGCCGAGAATTGGGTCAGCCCCAGCATTTT. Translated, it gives CASSRELGQPQHF.

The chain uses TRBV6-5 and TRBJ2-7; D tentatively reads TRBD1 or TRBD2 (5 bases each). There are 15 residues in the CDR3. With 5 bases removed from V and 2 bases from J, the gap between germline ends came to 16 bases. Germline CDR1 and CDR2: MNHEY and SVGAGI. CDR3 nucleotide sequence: TGTGCCAGCAGTACCGGGACCAAAATCCCCTACGAGCAGTACTTC. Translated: CASSTGTKIPYEQYF.

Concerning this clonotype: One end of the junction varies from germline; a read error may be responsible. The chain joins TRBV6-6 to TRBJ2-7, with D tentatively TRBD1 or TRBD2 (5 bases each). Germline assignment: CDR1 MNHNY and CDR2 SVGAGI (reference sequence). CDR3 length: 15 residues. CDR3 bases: TGTGCCGGCAGCGCGACGGGACGGAGCTCCTACGAGCAGTACTTC. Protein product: CAGSATGRSSYEQYF.

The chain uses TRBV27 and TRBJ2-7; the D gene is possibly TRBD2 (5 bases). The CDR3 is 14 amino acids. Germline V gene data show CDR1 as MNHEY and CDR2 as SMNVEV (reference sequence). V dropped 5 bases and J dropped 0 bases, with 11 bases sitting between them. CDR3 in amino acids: CASSPRTSSYEQYF. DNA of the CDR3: TGTGCCAGCAGTCCTCGGACTTCCTCCTACGAGCAGTACTTC.

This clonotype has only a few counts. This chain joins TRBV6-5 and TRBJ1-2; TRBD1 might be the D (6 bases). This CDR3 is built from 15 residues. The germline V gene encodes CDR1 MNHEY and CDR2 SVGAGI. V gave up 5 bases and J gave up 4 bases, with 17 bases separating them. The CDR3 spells CASSPVGGISYGYTF. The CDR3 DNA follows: TGTGCCAGCAGTCCGGTCGGGGGCATTAGCTATGGCTACACCTTC.

CDR3 coding DNA: TGTGCCAGCAGTGAATATATGGAGGATGAGCAGTTCTTC. It is translated as CASSEYMEDEQFF. This sequence joins TRBV25-1 and TRBJ2-1; possibly TRBD2 for D (5 bases). The CDR3 covers 13 residues. The V gene's germline CDR1 is MGHDK and CDR2 SYGVNS. Trimming took off 0 bases at V and 8 bases at J, with 8 bases between the two ends.

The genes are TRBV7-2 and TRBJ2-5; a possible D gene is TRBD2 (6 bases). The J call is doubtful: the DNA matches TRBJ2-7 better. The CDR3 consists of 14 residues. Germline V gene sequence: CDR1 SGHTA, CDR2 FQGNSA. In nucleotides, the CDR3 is TGTGCCAGCAGCTTCCTAGCGATCGACTACGAGCAGTACTTC. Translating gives CASSFLAIDYEQYF.

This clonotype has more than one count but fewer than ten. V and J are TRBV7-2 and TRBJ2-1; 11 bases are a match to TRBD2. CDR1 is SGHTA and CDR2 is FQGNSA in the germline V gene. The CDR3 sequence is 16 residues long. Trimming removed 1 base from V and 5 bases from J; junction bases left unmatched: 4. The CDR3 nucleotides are TGTGCCAGCAGCTTAGTATCACTAGCGGGAGACAATGAGCAGTTCTTC. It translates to CASSLVSLAGDNEQFF. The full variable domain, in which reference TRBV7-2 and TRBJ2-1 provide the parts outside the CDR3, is GAGVSQSPSNKVTEKGKDVELRCDPISGHTALYWYRQSLGQGLEFLIYFQGNSAPDKSGLPSDRFSAERTGGSVSTLTIQRTQQEDSAVYLCASSLVSLAGDNEQFFGPGTRLTVL.